This T cell receptor (beta chain) emerged from a study of cytomegalovirus exposure and HLA in healthy donors. PCR primers comprised 60 Vbeta and 13 Jbeta primers. This table comes from immunoSEQ multiplex PCR, and its TCRdb copy is limited to in-frame clones, with some not included. The sample lists roughly 190,000 clones, around three quarters seen once, with around an eighth in the top ten. V trimming: 4 bases; J trimming: 1 base; junction bases outside the gene matches: 11. The CDR3 runs 19 residues. Germline values: CDR1 MNHEY, CDR2 SMNVEV (reference sequence). Of note for this clone: The antigen remains undetermined.

General study points: In vitro checks showed that three CMV-associated chains really do target CMV antigens.

Sequenced material: PBMCs. The TCR comes from a woman aged 25 to 39 in good health and CMV-seropositive. The chain recombines TRBV27 with TRBJ2-1; 12 bases line up with TRBD1. CDR3 region: CASSSRDRGRLRSYNEQFF. The CDR3 nucleotides read TGTGCCAGCAGTTCCCGGGACAGGGGGCGCCTTAGGTCCTACAATGAGCAGTTCTTC.